The 15 T cell receptor beta chains below all came from one sample that was sequenced in a study of T cell changes during pregnancy in multiple sclerosis. Some clones are missing from TCRdb's copy, which holds only in-frame ones; the method was immunoSEQ multiplex PCR. The table records 40,000 to 45,000 clones, 85% to 95% of them present only once. Sample: peripheral blood. The source of these receptors is a female donor with multiple sclerosis, enrolled in a pregnancy study.

The genes are TRBV5-1 and TRBJ1-4; 7 bases match TRBD1. The CDR3 is 15 amino acids. J gave up 3 bases and V 0 bases, and 2 bases lay outside the gene matches. Germline CDR1 reads SGHRS; CDR2 reads YFSETQ. The CDR3 sequence: CASSLGGQPNEKLFF. The CDR3, as DNA: TGCGCCAGCAGCTTGGGGGGACAGCCTAATGAAAAACTGTTTTTT.

The chain recombines TRBV29-1 with TRBJ1-1; unclear D gene. Germline CDR1 is SQVTM and CDR2 is ANQGSEA. V lost 1 base to trimming and J lost 2 bases, with 8 bases between them. The CDR3 runs to 13 residues. In nucleotides, the CDR3 is TGCAGCGTTGAAGGCCAGCTAAACACTGAAGCTTTCTTT. Protein: CSVEGQLNTEAFF.

The rearrangement joins TRBV19 to TRBJ1-1, with 9 bases lining up with TRBD1. This CDR3 region has 14 residues. The germline CDR1 and CDR2 sequences are LNHDA and SQIVND (reference sequence). The trim removed 5 bases at V and 6 bases at J, leaving 7 bases unmatched. The chain's CDR3 is CASSGQGNGAEAFF. CDR3 bases: TGTGCCAGTAGTGGACAGGGGAACGGAGCTGAAGCTTTCTTT.

This chain connects TRBV7-9 to TRBJ2-5; 10 positions agree with TRBD2. Germline V gene lookup returns CDR1 SEHNR and CDR2 FQNEAQ (reference sequence). V lost 1 base, J lost 5 bases, and 7 bases stayed unmatched. The CDR3 loop spans 16 amino acids. The CDR3 loop reads CASSLVSSGSYETQYF. The CDR3 bases are TGTGCCAGCAGCTTAGTCTCTAGCGGGAGTTATGAGACCCAGTACTTC.

The V gene is TRBV12-5, the J gene TRBJ2-2, with D possibly TRBD2 on 5 matching bases. In germline, CDR1 is LGHNT, CDR2 FRNRAP. The CDR3 length is 14 residues. V was cut by 5 bases and J by 4 bases, with 11 bases left in between. The DNA of the CDR3 is TGTGCTAGTGGTCCGGACTTAGGCACCGGGGAGCTGTTTTTT. Residues: CASGPDLGTGELFF.

The J gene is TRBJ2-1, the V gene TRBV10-1; D is unresolved. There are 13 residues in the CDR3. With 1 base removed from V and 4 bases from J, the gap between germline ends came to 5 bases. Germline lookup yields CDR1 WNHNN and CDR2 SYGVQD (reference sequence). CDR3 nucleotide sequence: TGCGCCAGCAGTGAGTTTCGGTACAATGAGCAGTTCTTC. Translating it yields CASSEFRYNEQFF.

This rearrangement joins TRBV6-5 to TRBJ1-2, with no clear D. This CDR3 has 15 residues. Germline V lookup: CDR1 MNHEY, CDR2 SVGAGI. The ends were cut back, 6 bases at V and 2 bases at J, with 16 bases in the middle. The DNA of the CDR3 is TGTGCCAGCAGCCCCTTCGGGCGGATGAACTATGGCTACACCTTC. It encodes CASSPFGRMNYGYTF.

This chain uses TRBV7-2 with TRBJ1-2; no clear D. V was shortened by 0 bases and J by 6 bases, with 8 bases between the two germline ends. Germline loops: CDR1 SGHTA, CDR2 FQGNSA. The CDR3 totals 13 residues. CDR3: CASSLAFLNGYTF. Written as DNA, the CDR3 is TGTGCCAGCAGCTTAGCTTTTTTGAATGGCTACACCTTC.

The chain carries TRBV5-8 and TRBJ1-1, with 9 bases that match TRBD1. J lost 3 bases, V lost 3 bases, and 9 bases had no gene match. The CDR3 has 16 amino acids. CDR1 and CDR2 (germline): SGHTS, YDEGEE. CDR3 amino acids: CASSWNRGPLDTEAFF. The CDR3 bases are TGTGCCAGCAGCTGGAACAGGGGGCCCTTGGACACTGAAGCTTTCTTT.

The chain uses TRBV30 and TRBJ2-1; 8 positions agree with TRBD1. Trimming cost V 0 bases and J 9 bases; bases outside gene matches: 4. The CDR3 runs to 13 residues. Per germline, CDR1 GTSNPN and CDR2 SVGIG (reference sequence). The CDR3 sequence: CAWSVQGDSEQFF. The DNA of the CDR3 is TGTGCCTGGAGTGTACAGGGGGATAGTGAGCAGTTCTTC.

This clone has only a few counts. Other DNA sequences in this sample translate to the same CDR3. The rearrangement joins TRBV6-1 to TRBJ2-1, with 11 bases aligning to TRBD2. CDR3 length: 15 residues. The junction had 0 bases not matched to a gene; V was cut back by 2 bases and J by 3 bases. Germline CDR1 MNHNS, CDR2 SASEGT. CDR3 region: CASSELAGGYNEQFF. The CDR3 nucleotides read TGTGCCAGCAGTGAACTAGCGGGAGGCTACAATGAGCAGTTCTTC.

The chain recombines TRBV6-5 with TRBJ2-7; D is undetermined. Germline-derived CDR1 and CDR2 are MNHEY and SVGAGI. Trimming shortened V by 8 bases and J by 5 bases, and 13 bases separated the two germline ends. The CDR3 has 12 residues. CDR3 residues: CASPPKVNEQYF. Here the CDR3 DNA reads TGTGCCAGCCCCCCAAAGGTCAACGAGCAGTACTTC.

V gene TRBV30 combines with J gene TRBJ2-3, with 8 bases aligning to TRBD2. The CDR3 runs to 16 residues. Losses at the gene ends were 1 base for V and 0 bases for J; bases not matched to a gene: 6. Per the germline V gene, CDR1 is GTSNPN and CDR2 is SVGIG (reference sequence). The CDR3 here is CAWSGKLAASTDTQYF. The CDR3 DNA reads TGTGCCTGGAGTGGAAAACTAGCGGCTAGCACAGATACGCAGTATTTT.

The chain combines TRBV4-1 with TRBJ2-7, with a tentative D call TRBD1 (5 bases). V lost 1 base and J lost 0, with 10 bases in between. This CDR3 has 15 residues. Germline CDR1 MGHRA, CDR2 YSYEKL. The CDR3 DNA reads as TGCGCCAGCAGCCAAGGTCCGGACAACTCCTACGAGCAGTACTTC. Protein: CASSQGPDNSYEQYF.

This clone was counted once. This chain joins TRBV4-3 and TRBJ1-4, with 8 bases aligning to TRBD1. Germline V CDR1 and CDR2: LGHNA, YSLEER. V lost 4 bases, J lost 10 bases, and 8 bases stayed unmatched. This CDR3 is 14 amino acids long. As DNA, the CDR3 is TGCGCCAGCAGCCCCCGACAGGGGACAGCAAAACTGTTTTTT. It specifies CASSPRQGTAKLFF.